The T cell receptor beta chain under discussion was sequenced for a study of brain T cells in children with intractable seizures. Study results and limitations: HCMV serostatus was not known, and viral specificity came from CDR3 similarity only.

This table comes from immunoSEQ multiplex PCR, and its TCRdb copy is limited to in-frame clones, with some not included. The sample consists of approximately 23,000 clones, 90% to 95% of them appearing once. Of note for this clone: The target antigen is unknown.

V was pared by 0 bases and J by 2 bases, with 12 bases between. CDR3 size: 16 residues. Germline assignment: CDR1 SEHNR and CDR2 FQNEAQ (reference sequence). The chain has TRBV7-9 and TRBJ2-3, with D possibly TRBD1 on 6 matching bases. The origin of this receptor is a boy aged 5-17 years with focal cortical dysplasia and intractable seizures. This sample comprised peripheral blood, obtained at surgery. For the CDR3, the DNA is TGTGCCAGCAGCTTAGCGCGCGGACAGCCCACAGATACGCAGTATTTT. Encoded protein: CASSLARGQPTDTQYF.